Listed here are 31 T cell receptor beta chains from one sample, sequenced in a study of early stage breast cancer tumors. The assay was immunoSEQ multiplex PCR, and TCRdb's table has in-frame clones only and misses some. The sample has some 41,000 clones, approximately 72% seen once; the top ten hold 7.2%. The source material was blood. Receptor source: a person between 45 and 65 years old with breast cancer.

CDR3 in DNA: TGCAGCGTTGAAACCGGGACAGATAACTACGAGCAGTACTTC. Translation gives CSVETGTDNYEQYF. J is TRBJ2-7 and V is TRBV29-1; 7 bases align to TRBD1. The CDR3 is made up of 14 amino acids. Germline V gene data show CDR1 as SQVTM and CDR2 as ANQGSEA. V lost 2 bases and J lost 3; bases outside the gene matches: 7.

This clone is medium-sized in the sample. The chain carries TRBV5-1 and TRBJ2-4, with 8 bases that match TRBD1. CDR3 length: 14 amino acids. Trimming took 4 bases from V and 6 from J; bases not matched to a gene: 6. Germline V gene sequence: CDR1 SGHRS, CDR2 YFSETQ. The CDR3 DNA sequence: TGCGCCAGCAGCCAAGGACAGGGTGGAAACATTCAGTACTTC. Translating it yields CASSQGQGGNIQYF.

This clone was seen a handful of times. The chain has TRBV6-5 and TRBJ2-2; no definite D call. The CDR3 has 14 amino acids. V was trimmed by 2 bases and J by 8 bases, leaving 12 bases between them. Germline lookup yields CDR1 MNHEY and CDR2 SVGAGI. Here the CDR3 reads CASSYPGSSGELFF. The CDR3, as DNA: TGTGCCAGCAGTTACCCGGGTTCGAGTGGGGAGCTGTTTTTT.

This chain connects TRBV6-4 to TRBJ2-7; weak D call: TRBD2 (6 bases). The V end lost 6 bases, the J end lost 0 bases, and 15 bases lay between the germline ends. CDR3 length equals 15 residues. Germline V gives CDR1 MRHNA, CDR2 SNTAGT. The CDR3 region is CASSLGGALSYEQYF. CDR3 bases: TGTGCCAGCAGCCTTGGCGGGGCGCTCTCCTACGAGCAGTACTTC.

The chain combines TRBV27 with TRBJ2-1; a weak D match, TRBD2 (6 bases). Trimming removed 6 bases from V and 2 bases from J, with 14 bases in between. Germline CDR1 reads MNHEY; CDR2 reads SMNVEV (reference sequence). This CDR3 region has 15 residues. As DNA, the CDR3 is TGTGCCAGCAGCCTTGGGGGGAGCGCCTACAATGAGCAGTTCTTC. Protein sequence: CASSLGGSAYNEQFF.

This clone appeared a few times. V gene TRBV9 combines with J gene TRBJ2-2; D is unresolved. Trimming took off 3 bases at V and 1 base at J, with 4 bases between the two ends. The germline gives CDR1 SGDLS, CDR2 YYNGEE. This CDR3 region has 13 residues. In DNA form, the CDR3 reads TGTGCCAGCAGCGGACAGAACACCGGGGAGCTGTTTTTT. Translation gives CASSGQNTGELFF.

The V and J genes are TRBV27 and TRBJ2-7, with no clear D. Between the trimmed V and J ends, which lost 0 bases and 7 bases, there was a span of 13 bases. Germline assignment: CDR1 MNHEY and CDR2 SMNVEV (reference sequence). This CDR3 comprises 14 residues. The CDR3 coding sequence is TGTGCCAGCAGTTTATCGGCACGTTACGTTGAGCAGTACTTC. This translates into CASSLSARYVEQYF.

This clone appeared a few times. An end of the junction differs from the germline gene, which may be a read error. J is TRBJ1-1 and V is TRBV2, with TRBD1 matching 9 bases. This CDR3 has 14 residues. Germline V gives CDR1 SNHLY, CDR2 FYNNEI. Here the CDR3 DNA reads TGTGCCAGCAGTGAACTTCCGGGACAGGGCCTCTACGTCTTT. Amino acids: CASSELPGQGLYVF.

The chain employs TRBV29-1 and TRBJ1-1, with 7 bases matching TRBD1. The junction had 10 bases not matched to a gene; V was cut back by 5 bases and J by 4 bases. Germline values: CDR1 SQVTM, CDR2 ANQGSEA. The CDR3 extends over 14 amino acids. CDR3: CSVLRQGSGTEAFF. The CDR3 DNA sequence: TGCAGCGTTCTACGACAGGGTTCGGGCACTGAAGCTTTCTTT.

This chain links TRBV19 with TRBJ1-5, with D possibly matching TRBD1 (5 bases). The V end lost 3 bases, the J end lost 1 base, and 10 bases lay between the germline ends. This CDR3 is 15 amino acids long. Germline CDR1 and CDR2: LNHDA and SQIVND (reference sequence). In DNA form, the CDR3 reads TGTGCCAGTAGTATGGAGGGACTGAGCAATCAGCCCCAGCATTTT. This sequence encodes CASSMEGLSNQPQHF.

The chain joins TRBV7-8 to TRBJ1-6, with TRBD1 matching 7 bases. The CDR3 runs to 14 residues. The V segment lost 1 base and the J segment 6 bases; nucleotides outside the gene matches: 0. Germline assignment: CDR1 SGHVS and CDR2 FQNEAQ. CDR3 sequence (DNA): TGTGCCAGCAGCTTAGACAGGGGTAATTCACCCCTCCACTTT. Encoded protein: CASSLDRGNSPLHF.

V is TRBV2 and J is TRBJ2-2; D is uncertain. Trimming stripped 6 bases from V and 1 base from J, with 9 bases between. The V gene's germline CDR1 is SNHLY and CDR2 FYNNEI. The CDR3 runs to 14 residues. CDR3 nucleotide sequence: TGTGCCAGCAGCCGTCTAAGGAACACCGGGGAGCTGTTTTTT. Translation gives CASSRLRNTGELFF.

In its sample, this clone ranks as medium-sized. The genes are TRBV11-1 and TRBJ2-7; D not certain. The CDR3 loop spans 13 amino acids. The germline V gene has CDR1 SGHAT and CDR2 FQDESV (reference sequence). The ends were cut back, 0 bases at V and 6 bases at J, with 9 bases in the middle. In DNA form, the CDR3 reads TGTGCCAGCAGCTTAGCCGGTCCCTCCGAGCAGTACTTC. Protein product: CASSLAGPSEQYF.

The chain uses TRBV2 and TRBJ2-3, with 9 positions matching TRBD2. Germline CDR1 is SNHLY and CDR2 is FYNNEI. This CDR3 is built from 16 residues. V was clipped by 0 bases and J by 4 bases; unmatched bases: 5. In DNA form, the CDR3 reads TGTGCCAGCAGTGAAGCGATTAGCGGGAGTGCAGATACGCAGTATTTT. Translation: CASSEAISGSADTQYF.

The genes are TRBV27 and TRBJ2-7; perhaps TRBD2 as D (6 bases). V lost 10 bases and J 1 base, leaving 17 bases between the germline ends. There are 14 residues in the CDR3. The germline CDR1 and CDR2 sequences are MNHEY and SMNVEV (reference sequence). CDR3 sequence reads: CAIARGTGSYEQYF. CDR3 sequence (DNA): TGTGCCATCGCGCGGGGAACGGGGTCCTACGAGCAGTACTTC.

The chain recombines TRBV7-3 with TRBJ2-2, with D unclear. Trimming left V 3 bases short and J 0 bases short, with 5 bases between. The CDR3 spans 14 residues. The V gene's germline CDR1 is SGHTA and CDR2 FQGTGA. This chain's CDR3 is CASSLVANTGELFF. CDR3 in DNA: TGTGCCAGCAGCTTGGTAGCGAACACCGGGGAGCTGTTTTTT.

In this sample, this clone turned up a few times. The V and J genes are TRBV5-1 and TRBJ1-5; 7 nucleotides align to TRBD1. The CDR3 loop spans 16 amino acids. The germline CDR1 and CDR2 sequences are SGHRS and YFSETQ. Germline trimming cut 0 bases from V and 5 bases from J; bases unmatched to any gene: 8. CDR3 sequence (DNA): TGCGCCAGCAGCTTGGGACCTCGACAGGGCGATCAGCCCCAGCATTTT. As protein: CASSLGPRQGDQPQHF.

The V and J genes are TRBV30 and TRBJ1-4; no clear D gene. The germline V gene encodes CDR1 GTSNPN and CDR2 SVGIG (reference sequence). The CDR3 consists of 12 residues. V was clipped by 4 bases and J by 0 bases, with 3 bases between them. CDR3 sequence: CAWTATNEKLFF. CDR3 nucleotides: TGTGCCTGGACAGCAACTAATGAAAAACTGTTTTTT.

This chain links TRBV4-1 with TRBJ1-1, with D hard to call. Per germline, CDR1 MGHRA and CDR2 YSYEKL. This CDR3 is 14 amino acids long. With 4 bases removed from V and 5 bases from J, the gap between germline ends came to 14 bases. CDR3 nucleotide sequence: TGCGCCAGCAGCCGATCTGCCGGGGAAACTGAAGCTTTCTTT. It translates to CASSRSAGETEAFF.

The chain carries TRBV11-3 and TRBJ2-5, with TRBD2 identical over 9 bases. CDR1 and CDR2 from the germline V gene are SGHNT and YENEEA. V lost 4 bases and J lost 5; bases outside the gene matches: 11. This CDR3 has 16 amino acids. In DNA, the CDR3 is TGTGCCAGCAGCTACCCTAGCGGGACCGGGGGGGAGACCCAGTACTTC. It specifies CASSYPSGTGGETQYF.

This chain uses TRBV30 with TRBJ1-2; perhaps TRBD1 as D (6 bases). The CDR3 loop spans 15 amino acids. In germline, CDR1 is GTSNPN, CDR2 SVGIG (reference sequence). The V gene lost 2 bases and the J gene lost 8 bases, with 21 bases spanning the gap. The CDR3 DNA is TGTGCCTGGAGTTCAACCGGGCTGGGGGCGGAGGGCTACACCTTC. Protein sequence: CAWSSTGLGAEGYTF. Using reference TRBV30 and TRBJ1-2 for the parts outside the CDR3, the full variable domain is SQTIHQWPATLVQPVGSPLSLECTVEGTSNPNLYWYRQAAGRGLQLLFYSVGIGQISSEVPQNLSASRPQDRQFILSSKKLLLSDSGFYLCAWSSTGLGAEGYTFGSGTRLTVV.

The V call is TRBV28, the J call TRBJ2-3; 7 bases line up with TRBD2. Germline CDR1 is MDHEN and CDR2 is SYDVKM. The CDR3 loop spans 20 amino acids. Losses at the gene ends were 5 bases for V and 4 bases for J; bases not matched to a gene: 24. The CDR3 nucleotides read TGTGCCAGCAGTCCCGCCTCGGGAGGCGGGATCAATCTCAGCGCAGATACGCAGTATTTT. Protein sequence: CASSPASGGGINLSADTQYF.

This chain links TRBV2 with TRBJ1-6; D may be TRBD1 (5 bases). The germline V gene encodes CDR1 SNHLY and CDR2 FYNNEI. The CDR3 totals 13 residues. Deletions cut 6 bases from V and 8 bases from J, with 11 bases between. CDR3 in amino acids: CASREGLDSPLHF. The CDR3 DNA reads as TGTGCCAGCAGAGAGGGACTGGATTCACCCCTCCACTTT.

The rearrangement links TRBV7-2 to TRBJ1-2; D ambiguous. From germline, CDR1 is SGHTA and CDR2 FQGNSA. The CDR3 totals 13 residues. V lost 4 bases, J lost 8 bases, and 14 bases lay in between. The CDR3 DNA sequence: TGTGCCAGCAGCTCCTCGCTGTTTCGGGGCTACACCTTC. It encodes CASSSSLFRGYTF.

Relative to its sample, this clone is medium-sized. This chain uses TRBV9 with TRBJ2-3; 7 bases map to TRBD2. CDR1 and CDR2 from the germline V gene are SGDLS and YYNGEE. This CDR3 contains 17 residues. The trim removed 4 bases at V and 1 base at J, leaving 12 bases unmatched. The CDR3 bases are TGTGCCAGCAGCCCCTCCTCGAAGCGGGGCCGCACAGATACGCAGTATTTT. Encoded protein: CASSPSSKRGRTDTQYF.

The rearrangement joins TRBV5-5 to TRBJ1-6, with a possible D match to TRBD1 (6 bases). This CDR3 is built from 13 residues. Deletions cut 7 bases from V and 6 bases from J, with 11 bases between. Germline CDR1 is SGHKS and CDR2 is YYEKEE (reference sequence). CDR3 in DNA: TGTGCCAGCGTGGGACAAGTTAATTCACCCCTCCACTTT. Its protein product is CASVGQVNSPLHF. Variable domain in full (rest from reference TRBV5-5 and TRBJ1-6): DAGVTQSPTHLIKTRGQQVTLRCSPISGHKSVSWYQQVLGQGPQFIFQYYEKEERGRGNFPDRFSARQFPNYSSELNVNALLLGDSALYLCASVGQVNSPLHFGNGTRLTVT.

This clone was seen a few times. This chain joins TRBV14 and TRBJ2-5; D not certain. Germline V CDR1 and CDR2: SGHDN, FVKESK. The length of the CDR3 is 15 residues. The V gene lost 1 base and the J gene lost 2 bases, with 11 bases spanning the gap. The CDR3 loop is CASSQGYGPQETQYF. The CDR3 nucleotides are TGTGCCAGCAGCCAAGGCTATGGTCCGCAAGAGACCCAGTACTTC.

The CDR3 bases are TGTGCCAGCAGCTTGAAGCGGGGGGATAGCACAGATACGCAGTATTTT. Amino acids: CASSLKRGDSTDTQYF. This sequence joins TRBV5-4 and TRBJ2-3, with 9 bases matching TRBD2. This CDR3 has 16 amino acids. The junction had 3 bases not matched to a gene; V was cut back by 1 base and J by 0 bases. Germline assignment: CDR1 SGHNT and CDR2 YYREEE (reference sequence).

V usage is TRBV10-3 and J usage is TRBJ1-3; weak D call: TRBD1 (5 bases). The CDR3 spans 17 residues. Trimming cost V 10 bases and J 0 bases, with 22 bases left between them. Looked up from germline, CDR1 is ENHRY and CDR2 is SYGVKD. The CDR3 region is CATGEGPQKSSGNTIYF. The CDR3 DNA reads TGTGCCACCGGGGAGGGACCCCAGAAGAGCTCTGGAAACACCATATATTTT.

This clone was observed once. Other nucleotide sequences in the sample specify the same CDR3. The chain combines TRBV6-5 with TRBJ1-1; D may be TRBD1 (5 bases). Germline loops: CDR1 MNHEY, CDR2 SVGAGI. The CDR3 consists of 15 residues. Trimming took off 0 bases at V and 0 bases at J, with 8 bases between the two ends. The CDR3, as DNA: TGTGCCAGCAGTTACTCGCGGGGGATGAACACTGAAGCTTTCTTT. Translating gives CASSYSRGMNTEAFF.

The V and J genes are TRBV5-1 and TRBJ2-1; perhaps TRBD1 as D (5 bases). V shed 3 bases and J shed 6 bases, with 19 bases lying between them. CDR1 and CDR2 (germline): SGHRS, YFSETQ. There are 16 residues in the CDR3. CDR3 region: CASSSGRQGAGNEQFF. The CDR3, as DNA: TGCGCCAGCAGCTCAGGACGACAAGGGGCAGGCAATGAGCAGTTCTTC.